This T cell receptor (beta chain) was documented in a study of T cell responses to AZD1222 COVID-19 vaccine. Findings and limits, study-wide: Unmutated variant regions reportedly attract nearly half of all spike-specific TCRs. The study sampled repertoires only after the peak T cell response. The donors showed a predominance of white British ancestry and of females, with possible underestimation of clonal diversity.

Timing groups of about 4 and about 12 weeks for second doses were pooled. Profiling relied on immunoSEQ multiplex PCR, and the TCRdb table lists in-frame clones only, not all of them. The sample yields around 80,000 clones, approximately 85% seen once. Remarks on this clone: What it binds is unknown.

Trimming at V came to 4 bases and at J to 6 bases, leaving 5 bases not matched to a gene. This CDR3 spans 14 amino acids. Per the germline V gene, CDR1 is ENHRY and CDR2 is SYGVKD. The origin of this receptor is an adult who received the AZD1222 COVID-19 vaccine. The chain employs TRBV10-3 and TRBJ1-4; 7 bases fit TRBD1. Material: peripheral blood, obtained 28 days after the second AZD1222 dose. The CDR3 DNA reads TGTGCCATCAGTGCCGGGACAGAAGATGAAAAACTGTTTTTT. It specifies CAISAGTEDEKLFF.